This passage covers 20 T cell receptor beta chains from one sample sequenced in a study of T-cell memory formation after mild COVID-19. From the 5' RACE reads, TCRdb called clonotypes with MiXCR, one entry per CDR3 protein. This sample has 560,000 or so distinct CDR3 sequences; around a sixth occur once, and the top ten carry about 8.1%. Sequenced input: PBMCs or a T cell subset sorted from them (not recorded which). Receptors were obtained from an adult woman who had mild COVID-19 (a few samples of this study predate the infection). Cell type and time point are not known.

This clonotype was counted only a few times. This chain connects TRBV7-3 to TRBJ1-2; weak D call: TRBD1 (5 bases). Germline CDR1 is SGHTA and CDR2 is FQGTGA. V was trimmed by 5 bases and J by 4 bases, leaving 14 bases between them. This CDR3 has 14 residues. The CDR3 nucleotides are TGTGCCAGCAGCCCCCAGGGCGCACCCTATGGCTACACCTTC. Protein product: CASSPQGAPYGYTF. The full variable domain, completed using reference TRBV7-3 and TRBJ1-2, is GAGVSQTPSNKVTEKGKYVELRCDPISGHTALYWYRQSLGQGPEFLIYFQGTGAADDSGLPNDRFFAVRPEGSVSTLKIQRTERGDSAVYLCASSPQGAPYGYTFGSGTRLTVV.

This chain joins TRBV7-6 and TRBJ2-1; 11 bases agree with TRBD2. V gave up 5 bases and J gave up 14 bases; unmatched junction bases: 14. The CDR3 has 15 amino acids. CDR1 is SGHVS and CDR2 is FNYEAQ in the germline V gene. The chain's CDR3 is CASSPTSGRGGRKFF. The CDR3 DNA sequence: TGTGCCAGCAGCCCAACTAGCGGGAGAGGTGGGAGGAAGTTCTTC.

CDR3 residues: CASSEAFRDPYGYTF. For the CDR3, the DNA is TGTGCCAGCAGTGAAGCGTTCAGGGACCCCTATGGCTACACCTTC. The V call is TRBV6-1, the J call TRBJ1-2, with D possibly TRBD1 on 5 matching bases. This CDR3 is 15 amino acids long. Germline V CDR1 and CDR2: MNHNS, SASEGT. V gave up 0 bases and J gave up 4 bases, with 12 bases separating them.

There are a few counts of this clonotype. The chain links TRBV7-8 to TRBJ2-7; 10 positions agree with TRBD2. This CDR3 is built from 15 residues. CDR1 is SGHVS, CDR2 FQNEAQ, per germline. V was clipped by 1 base and J by 3 bases; unmatched bases: 3. This CDR3 reads CASSLELAGLYEQYF. In DNA, the CDR3 is TGTGCCAGCAGCTTAGAACTAGCGGGGCTCTACGAGCAGTACTTC.

A few counts support this clonotype. V gene TRBV4-2 combines with J gene TRBJ2-3, with a tentative D call TRBD2 (6 bases). The CDR3 has 17 residues. The V and J ends lost 1 base and 2 bases respectively, with 16 bases between them. CDR1 and CDR2 (germline): LGHNA, YNFKEQ. CDR3 DNA sequence: TGTGCCAGCAGCCAAGGTTGGGTTGGGGGGTACACAGATACGCAGTATTTT. Translated, it gives CASSQGWVGGYTDTQYF.

The gene calls are TRBV27 and TRBJ2-3, with 7 nucleotides matching TRBD1. V lost 10 bases and J lost 3; bases outside the gene matches: 7. The CDR3 sequence is 13 residues long. CDR1 and CDR2 from the germline V gene are MNHEY and SMNVEV (reference sequence). The CDR3 DNA reads TGTGCCACCAAGACAGGGATGACAGATACGCAGTATTTT. Amino acids: CATKTGMTDTQYF.

V is TRBV5-1 and J is TRBJ2-3; 12 positions match TRBD1. Germline CDR1 reads SGHRS; CDR2 reads YFSETQ. The CDR3 covers 15 residues. J lost 5 bases, V lost 3 bases, and 4 bases had no gene match. In DNA, the CDR3 is TGCGCCAGCAGCTCCCGGGACAGGGGGCAAGATACGCAGTATTTT. Protein product: CASSSRDRGQDTQYF. Complete variable domain (other parts from reference TRBV5-1 and TRBJ2-3): KAGVTQTPRYLIKTRGQQVTLSCSPISGHRSVSWYQQTPGQGLQFLFEYFSETQRNKGNFPGRFSGRQFSNSRSEMNVSTLELGDSALYLCASSSRDRGQDTQYFGPGTRLTVL.

V gene TRBV20-1 combines with J gene TRBJ2-6, with D perhaps TRBD2 (5 bases). CDR3 length: 16 amino acids. Trimming removed 5 bases from V and 0 bases from J, with 14 bases in between. CDR1 DFQATT and CDR2 SNEGSKA come from the germline V gene (reference sequence). The CDR3 reads CSAGPGSSSGANVLTF. The CDR3 bases are TGCAGTGCTGGCCCGGGGTCGAGCTCTGGGGCCAACGTCCTGACTTTC.

This sequence joins TRBV7-2 and TRBJ2-7; 7 bases are shared with TRBD2. Per germline, CDR1 SGHTA and CDR2 FQGNSA. The CDR3 length is 14 residues. V lost 8 bases and J lost 3; bases outside the gene matches: 10. This CDR3 reads CASGRRGVHYEQYF. CDR3 coding DNA: TGTGCCAGCGGACGTCGGGGGGTCCACTACGAGCAGTACTTC.

This clonotype was counted a few times. The rearrangement links TRBV5-5 to TRBJ2-7; 9 nucleotides align to TRBD2. CDR3 size: 18 residues. In germline, CDR1 is SGHKS, CDR2 YYEKEE (reference sequence). The trim removed 4 bases at V and 0 bases at J, leaving 14 bases unmatched. In DNA, the CDR3 is TGTGCCAGCAGCCACGGAGGCGGGAGGGCCTTAAGCTCCTACGAGCAGTACTTC. It yields the protein CASSHGGGRALSSYEQYF.

This clonotype turned up a few times. The J gene is TRBJ2-3, the V gene TRBV7-8, with D possibly matching TRBD2 (7 bases). Germline assignment: CDR1 SGHVS and CDR2 FQNEAQ. The length of the CDR3 is 18 residues. Deletions cut 1 base from V and 6 bases from J, with 23 bases between. The CDR3 coding sequence is TGTGCCAGCAGCTTAGAGTCCGGGGGGCCCTTCACCGAGGATACGCAGTATTTT. It translates to CASSLESGGPFTEDTQYF. The entire variable domain, with the rest obtained from reference TRBV7-8 and TRBJ2-3, is as follows: GAGVSQSPRYKVAKRGQDVALRCDPISGHVSLFWYQQALGQGPEFLTYFQNEAQLDKSGLPSDRFFAERPEGSVSTLKIQRTQQEDSAVYLCASSLESGGPFTEDTQYFGPGTRLTVL.

In this sample, this clonotype turned up many times. One end of the junction varies from germline; a read error may be responsible. The chain recombines TRBV5-1 with TRBJ1-1; a weak D match, TRBD1 (5 bases). This CDR3 region has 14 residues. Germline CDR1 reads SGHRS; CDR2 reads YFSETQ. CDR3 in DNA: TGTGCCAGCAGCCCCGGGGGGTTGAACACTGAAGCTTTCTTT. Translating gives CASSPGGLNTEAFF.

This clonotype was seen a handful of times. This chain joins TRBV5-1 and TRBJ2-2; D is perhaps TRBD1 (6 bases). V was trimmed by 0 bases and J by 7 bases, leaving 10 bases between them. Germline lookup yields CDR1 SGHRS and CDR2 YFSETQ. The CDR3 is made up of 14 amino acids. The CDR3 loop is CASSLGQADGELFF. The CDR3 nucleotides read TGCGCCAGCAGCTTGGGACAGGCCGACGGGGAGCTGTTTTTT.

J is TRBJ1-1 and V is TRBV7-8, with TRBD1 matching 9 bases. With 2 bases clipped from V and 0 bases from J, the junction kept 13 bases outside the gene matches. Per the germline V gene, CDR1 is SGHVS and CDR2 is FQNEAQ. The CDR3 is 19 residues long. The chain's CDR3 is CASSLRDRENKLMNTEAFF. CDR3 DNA: TGTGCCAGCAGCTTACGGGACAGGGAGAATAAACTCATGAACACTGAAGCTTTCTTT.

The chain carries TRBV3-1 and TRBJ2-7, with 7 bases that match TRBD1. Per the germline V gene, CDR1 is LGHDT and CDR2 is YNNKEL (reference sequence). V lost 4 bases and J lost 2; bases outside the gene matches: 5. This CDR3 has 14 amino acids. In nucleotides, the CDR3 is TGTGCCAGCAGCCCGGACAGGTGGACCTACGAGCAGTACTTC. Amino acids: CASSPDRWTYEQYF.

The V and J genes are TRBV27 and TRBJ2-5; D is perhaps TRBD2 (6 bases). The length of the CDR3 is 13 residues. Germline loops: CDR1 MNHEY, CDR2 SMNVEV (reference sequence). V lost 8 bases to trimming and J lost 4 bases, with 14 bases between them. CDR3 coding DNA: TGTGCCAGCGGATGGCGGGAAGGAGAGACCCAGTACTTC. Translating gives CASGWREGETQYF.

This clonotype has more than one count but fewer than ten. This chain links TRBV27 with TRBJ1-6; tentative D call: TRBD1 (5 bases). The CDR3 totals 14 residues. Germline V gene sequence: CDR1 MNHEY, CDR2 SMNVEV (reference sequence). Trimming removed 3 bases from V and 12 bases from J, with 15 bases in between. In DNA, the CDR3 is TGTGCCAGCAGTTTTGAGGGACGATATGGACCCCTCCACTTT. This encodes CASSFEGRYGPLHF.

This clonotype was seen only a few times. CDR3 DNA sequence: TGCGCCAGCAGCCAAGTTCTGACGGGAGGGAACAATGAGCAGTTCTTC. Protein sequence: CASSQVLTGGNNEQFF. This chain links TRBV4-3 with TRBJ2-1, with 8 bases aligning to TRBD2. J lost 5 bases, V lost 1 base, and 7 bases had no gene match. Germline V gene lookup returns CDR1 LGHNA and CDR2 YSLEER. This CDR3 region has 16 residues.

This clonotype was seen only a few times. In DNA, the CDR3 is TGCGCCAGCAGCCACTCCGTAGGGGCCCCCACCGAGCAGTACTTC. It is translated as CASSHSVGAPTEQYF. V gene TRBV4-1 combines with J gene TRBJ2-7, with TRBD1 as a possible D gene (5 bases). The V end was cut by 3 bases, the J end by 6 bases, with 18 bases between. CDR1 is MGHRA and CDR2 is YSYEKL in the germline V gene. The CDR3 has 15 residues.

The V and J genes are TRBV3-1 and TRBJ2-7; no clear D. V was shortened by 0 bases and J by 5 bases, with 11 bases between the two germline ends. From germline, CDR1 is LGHDT and CDR2 YNNKEL (reference sequence). The CDR3 sequence is 14 residues long. CDR3 protein: CASSQDGRIHEQYF. CDR3 nucleotides: TGTGCCAGCAGCCAAGATGGAAGGATCCACGAGCAGTACTTC.